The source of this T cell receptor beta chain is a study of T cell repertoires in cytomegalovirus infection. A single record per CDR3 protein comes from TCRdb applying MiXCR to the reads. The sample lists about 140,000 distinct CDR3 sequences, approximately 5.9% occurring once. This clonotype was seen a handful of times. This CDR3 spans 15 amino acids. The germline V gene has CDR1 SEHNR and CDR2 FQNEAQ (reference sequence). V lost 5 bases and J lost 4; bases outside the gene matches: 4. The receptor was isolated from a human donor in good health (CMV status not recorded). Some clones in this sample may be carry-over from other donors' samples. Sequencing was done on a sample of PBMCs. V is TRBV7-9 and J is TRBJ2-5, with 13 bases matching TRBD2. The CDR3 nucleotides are TGTGCCAGCAGCACGACTAGCGGGGGGTCAGAGACCCAGTACTTC. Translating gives CASSTTSGGSETQYF. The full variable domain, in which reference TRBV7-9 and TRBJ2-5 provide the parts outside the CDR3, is DTGVSQNPRHKITKRGQNVTFRCDPISEHNRLYWYRQTLGQGPEFLTYFQNEAQLEKSRLLSDRFSAERPKGSFSTLEIQRTEQGDSAMYLCASSTTSGGSETQYFGPGTRLLVL.